These 6 T cell receptor beta chains were sequenced from one sample in a study of T cell responses to AZD1222 COVID-19 vaccine. Clones were sequenced by immunoSEQ multiplex PCR, and TCRdb holds only the in-frame ones, with some missing. Of under 150,000 clones in the sample, 92% were seen once. Sequences were derived from peripheral blood, sampled 28 days after the second AZD1222 dose. The receptors were sampled from an adult who received the AZD1222 COVID-19 vaccine.

This sequence joins TRBV5-5 and TRBJ1-1; D unclear. The CDR3 extends over 14 amino acids. Trimming took off 4 bases at V and 0 bases at J, with 10 bases between the two ends. Germline V CDR1 and CDR2: SGHKS, YYEKEE (reference sequence). The CDR3 nucleotides read TGTGCCAGCAGCCTTGGTGCTATGAACACTGAAGCTTTCTTT. Its protein is CASSLGAMNTEAFF.

V is TRBV5-6 and J is TRBJ2-1, with D unclear. The CDR3 totals 11 residues. Germline CDR1 SGHDT, CDR2 YYEEEE. Trimming took 1 base from V and 5 from J, leaving 1 base between them. The CDR3 reads CASSLNNEQFF. The CDR3 nucleotides are TGTGCCAGCAGCTTGAACAATGAGCAGTTCTTC.

V is TRBV7-9 and J is TRBJ1-1; D is unresolved. V lost 3 bases and J 0 bases, leaving 8 bases between the germline ends. Germline loops: CDR1 SEHNR, CDR2 FQNEAQ (reference sequence). The CDR3 runs 14 residues. CDR3 sequence: CASSLGTMNTEAFF. The CDR3 nucleotides read TGTGCCAGCAGCTTGGGCACCATGAACACTGAAGCTTTCTTT.

The chain employs TRBV9 and TRBJ2-5, with TRBD2 matching 10 bases. Germline V gene sequence: CDR1 SGDLS, CDR2 YYNGEE. The J segment lost 0 bases and the V segment lost 0 bases, leaving 5 bases of the junction unmatched. This CDR3 spans 17 amino acids. CDR3 residues: CASSVGASGGYQETQYF. Written as DNA, the CDR3 is TGTGCCAGCAGCGTAGGGGCTAGCGGGGGCTACCAAGAGACCCAGTACTTC.

The chain uses TRBV7-9 and TRBJ2-1; D gene unclear. The CDR3 sequence is 15 residues long. Trimming removed 4 bases at V and 0 bases at J, with 10 bases between. The germline gives CDR1 SEHNR, CDR2 FQNEAQ (reference sequence). The CDR3 here is CASSSGLVSYNEQFF. The DNA for the CDR3 is TGTGCCAGCAGCTCCGGCCTTGTCTCCTACAATGAGCAGTTCTTC.

This clone was seen more than once but under ten times. The same CDR3 can be traced to other DNA sequences in this sample. The chain is built from TRBV24-1 and TRBJ1-2; possibly TRBD1 for D (5 bases). This CDR3 is built from 13 residues. Trimming stripped 7 bases from V and 0 bases from J, with 8 bases between. Germline lookup yields CDR1 KGHDR and CDR2 SFDVKD. CDR3 nucleotides: TGTGCCACCAGCAGGGACTCTAACTATGGCTACACCTTC. Protein: CATSRDSNYGYTF.